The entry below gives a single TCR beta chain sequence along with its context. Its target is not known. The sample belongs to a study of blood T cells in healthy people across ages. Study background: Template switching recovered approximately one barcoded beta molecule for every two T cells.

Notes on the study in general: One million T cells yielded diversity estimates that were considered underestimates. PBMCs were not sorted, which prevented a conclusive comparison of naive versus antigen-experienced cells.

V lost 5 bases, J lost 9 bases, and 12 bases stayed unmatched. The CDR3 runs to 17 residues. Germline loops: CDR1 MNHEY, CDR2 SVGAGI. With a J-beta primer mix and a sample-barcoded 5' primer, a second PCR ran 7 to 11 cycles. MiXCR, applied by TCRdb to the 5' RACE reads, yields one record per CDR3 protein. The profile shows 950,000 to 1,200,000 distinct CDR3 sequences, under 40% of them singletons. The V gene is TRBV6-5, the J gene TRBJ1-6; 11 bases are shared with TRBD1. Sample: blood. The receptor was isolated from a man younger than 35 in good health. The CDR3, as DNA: TGTGCCAGCAGTCACGGGGAAGGACAGGGGGCTGGTTCACCCCTCCACTTT. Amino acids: CASSHGEGQGAGSPLHF.